The 9 T cell receptor beta chains listed next were all sequenced from one sample in a study of monozygotic twins with inflammatory bowel disease (dated by TCRdb to about 2019). The library was prepared using 5' RACE. Sequencing instrument: Illumina HiSeq 2500. TCRdb reprocessed the raw reads; every CDR3 protein sequence is a single record, and DNA is not supplied. The table kept for this sample lists more than 300,000 distinct CDR3 sequences. 2.5% to 3% of the sample goes to the ten largest clones. Sequencing was carried out using blood. All receptors derive from a human donor with ulcerative colitis or Crohn's disease, or a healthy co-twin of an affected twin (not recorded which).

The chain recombines TRBV20-1 with TRBJ2-1; no DNA is available, so the TRBD2 call from TCRdb remains unchecked. In germline, CDR1 is DFQATT, CDR2 SNEGSKA (reference sequence). The length of the CDR3 is 16 residues. CDR3: CSAREGGGASYNEQFF.

V usage is TRBV24-1 and J usage is TRBJ1-2. The CDR3 sequence is 15 residues long. Germline lookup yields CDR1 KGHDR and CDR2 SFDVKD. CDR3 residues: CATSAMTTGNYGYTF.

This chain links TRBV19 with TRBJ2-1; TCRdb's D call of TRBD1 is untestable without DNA. The CDR3 is 13 amino acids. CDR1 is LNHDA and CDR2 is SQIVND in the germline V gene (reference sequence). Here the CDR3 reads CASSTTGYNEQFF. The entire variable domain, with the rest obtained from reference TRBV19 and TRBJ2-1, is as follows: DGGITQSPKYLFRKEGQNVTLSCEQNLNHDAMYWYRQDPGQGLRLIYYSQIVNDFQKGDIAEGYSVSREKKESFPLTVTSAQKNPTAFYLCASSTTGYNEQFFGPGTRLTVL.

The chain combines TRBV27 with TRBJ2-1; TCRdb gives TRBD1 as the D gene, but with no DNA this cannot be confirmed. The V gene's germline CDR1 is MNHEY and CDR2 SMNVEV (reference sequence). This CDR3 has 17 residues. CDR3 protein: CASSLTGGRLLYNEQFF.

This chain joins TRBV12-3 or TRBV12-4 and TRBJ2-1; TCRdb outputs TRBD1, but without DNA this stays unchecked. The CDR3 loop spans 17 amino acids. CDR3: CASSFGTRGAVRNEQFF.

CDR3 loop: CASSGRGYNTEAFF. The chain couples TRBV5-5 to TRBJ1-1; lacking DNA, the TRBD1 call made by TCRdb goes unchecked. This CDR3 spans 14 amino acids. The germline gives CDR1 SGHKS, CDR2 YYEKEE (reference sequence).

This chain connects TRBV5-4 to TRBJ2-3; TCRdb returns TRBD2, unconfirmable since there is no DNA. Germline CDR1 SGHNT, CDR2 YYREEE (reference sequence). This CDR3 comprises 17 residues. CDR3: CASSSPLAGPSTDTQYF.

This chain joins TRBV5-1 and TRBJ1-1; the TRBD1 assignment by TCRdb is unverifiable without DNA. This CDR3 has 13 amino acids. Germline CDR1 SGHRS, CDR2 YFSETQ. CDR3 residues: CASGNPGGTEAFF.

The chain recombines TRBV19 with TRBJ2-1; TCRdb calls TRBD1, which cannot be checked without DNA. CDR3 length: 15 residues. Germline V gene data show CDR1 as LNHDA and CDR2 as SQIVND (reference sequence). CDR3 residues: CASMETGGVDNEQFF.